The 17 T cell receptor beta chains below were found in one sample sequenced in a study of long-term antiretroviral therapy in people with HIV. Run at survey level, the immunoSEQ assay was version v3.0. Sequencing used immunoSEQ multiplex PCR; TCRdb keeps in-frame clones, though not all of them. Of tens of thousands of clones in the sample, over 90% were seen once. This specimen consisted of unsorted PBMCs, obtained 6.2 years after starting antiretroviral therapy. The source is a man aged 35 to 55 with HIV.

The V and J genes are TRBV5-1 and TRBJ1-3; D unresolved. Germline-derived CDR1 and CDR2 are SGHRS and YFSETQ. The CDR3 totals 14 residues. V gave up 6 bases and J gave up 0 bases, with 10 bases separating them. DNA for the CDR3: TGCGCCAGCAAAGACCAGAGCTCTGGAAACACCATATATTTT. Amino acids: CASKDQSSGNTIYF. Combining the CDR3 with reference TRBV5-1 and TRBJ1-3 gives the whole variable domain KAGVTQTPRYLIKTRGQQVTLSCSPISGHRSVSWYQQTPGQGLQFLFEYFSETQRNKGNFPGRFSGRQFSNSRSEMNVSTLELGDSALYLCASKDQSSGNTIYFGEGSWLTVV.

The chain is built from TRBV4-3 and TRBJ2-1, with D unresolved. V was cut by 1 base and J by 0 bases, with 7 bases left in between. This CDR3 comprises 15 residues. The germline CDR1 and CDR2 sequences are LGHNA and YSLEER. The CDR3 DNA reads TGCGCCAGCAGCCAAGGTAGCATCTCCTACAATGAGCAGTTCTTC. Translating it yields CASSQGSISYNEQFF.

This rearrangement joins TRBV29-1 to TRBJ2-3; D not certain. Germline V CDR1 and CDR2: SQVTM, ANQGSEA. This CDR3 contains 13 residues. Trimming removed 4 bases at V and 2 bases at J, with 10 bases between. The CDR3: CSVVPPNTDTQYF. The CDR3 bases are TGCAGCGTTGTTCCTCCGAACACAGATACGCAGTATTTT.

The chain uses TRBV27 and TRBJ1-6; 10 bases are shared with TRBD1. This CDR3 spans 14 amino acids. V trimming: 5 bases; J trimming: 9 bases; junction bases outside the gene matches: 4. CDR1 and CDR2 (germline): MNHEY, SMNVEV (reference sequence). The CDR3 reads CASSPGQGSSPLHF. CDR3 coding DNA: TGTGCCAGCAGTCCGGGACAGGGGAGTTCACCCCTCCACTTT.

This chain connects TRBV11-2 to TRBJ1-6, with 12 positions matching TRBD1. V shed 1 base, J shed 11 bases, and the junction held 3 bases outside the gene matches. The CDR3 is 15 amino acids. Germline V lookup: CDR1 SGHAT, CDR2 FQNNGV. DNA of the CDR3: TGTGCCAGCAGCTTAGCCGGGACAGGGGGCCCACCCCTCCACTTT. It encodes CASSLAGTGGPPLHF.

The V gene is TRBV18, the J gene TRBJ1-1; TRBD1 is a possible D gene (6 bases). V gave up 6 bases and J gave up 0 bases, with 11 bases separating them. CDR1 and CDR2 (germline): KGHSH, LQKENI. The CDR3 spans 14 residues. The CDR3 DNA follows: TGTGCCAGCTCCCGGGGGGACATGAACACTGAAGCTTTCTTT. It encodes CASSRGDMNTEAFF.

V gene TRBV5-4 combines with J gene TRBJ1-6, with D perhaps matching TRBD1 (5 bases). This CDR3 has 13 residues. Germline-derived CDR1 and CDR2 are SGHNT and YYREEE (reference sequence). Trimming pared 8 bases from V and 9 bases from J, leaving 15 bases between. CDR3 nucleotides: TGTGCCAGTCGGCAGGGAGTGGTTTCACCCCTCCACTTT. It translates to CASRQGVVSPLHF.

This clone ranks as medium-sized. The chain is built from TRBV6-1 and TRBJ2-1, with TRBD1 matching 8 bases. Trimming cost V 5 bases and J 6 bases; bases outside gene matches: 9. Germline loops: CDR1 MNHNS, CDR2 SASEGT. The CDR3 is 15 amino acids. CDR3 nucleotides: TGTGCCAGCAGTTTAGACAGGGGTCTGTTCAATGAGCAGTTCTTC. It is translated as CASSLDRGLFNEQFF.

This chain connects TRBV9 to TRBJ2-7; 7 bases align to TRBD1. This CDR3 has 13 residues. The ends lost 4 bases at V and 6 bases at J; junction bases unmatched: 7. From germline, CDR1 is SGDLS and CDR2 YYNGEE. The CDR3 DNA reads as TGTGCCAGCAGCACAGGGGCTACCAGCGAGCAGTACTTC. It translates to CASSTGATSEQYF. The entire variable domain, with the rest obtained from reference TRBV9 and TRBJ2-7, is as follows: DSGVTQTPKHLITATGQRVTLRCSPRSGDLSVYWYQQSLDQGLQFLIQYYNGEERAKGNILERFSAQQFPDLHSELNLSSLELGDSALYFCASSTGATSEQYFGPGTRLTVT.

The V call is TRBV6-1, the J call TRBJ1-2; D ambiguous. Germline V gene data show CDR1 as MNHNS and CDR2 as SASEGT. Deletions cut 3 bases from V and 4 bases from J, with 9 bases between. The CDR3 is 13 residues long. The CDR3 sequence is CASSDWVGYGYTF. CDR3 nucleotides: TGTGCCAGCAGTGATTGGGTTGGCTATGGCTACACCTTC.

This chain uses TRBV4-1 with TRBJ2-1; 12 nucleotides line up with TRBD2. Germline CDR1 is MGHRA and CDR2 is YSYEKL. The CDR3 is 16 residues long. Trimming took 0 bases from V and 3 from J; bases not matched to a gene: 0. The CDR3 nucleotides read TGCGCCAGCAGCCAAGAACTAGCGGGGGGCTACAATGAGCAGTTCTTC. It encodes CASSQELAGGYNEQFF.

As DNA, the CDR3 is TGTGCCGGAGAAGAAAAACTGTTTTTT. This sequence encodes CAGEEKLFF. The chain combines TRBV6-5 with TRBJ1-4, with D unresolved. The germline CDR1 and CDR2 sequences are MNHEY and SVGAGI. The CDR3 covers 9 residues. Deletions cut 11 bases from V and 8 bases from J, with 6 bases between.

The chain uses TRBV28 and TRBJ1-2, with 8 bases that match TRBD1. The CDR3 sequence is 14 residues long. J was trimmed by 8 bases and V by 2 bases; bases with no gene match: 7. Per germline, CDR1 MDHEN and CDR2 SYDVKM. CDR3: CASSLPGQVSGYTF. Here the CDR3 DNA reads TGTGCCAGCAGTTTACCGGGACAGGTGAGCGGCTACACCTTC.

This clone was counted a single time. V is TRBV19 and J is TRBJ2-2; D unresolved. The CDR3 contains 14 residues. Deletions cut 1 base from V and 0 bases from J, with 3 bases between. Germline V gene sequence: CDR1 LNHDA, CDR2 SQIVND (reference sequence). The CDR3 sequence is CASSIVANTGELFF. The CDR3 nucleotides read TGTGCCAGTAGTATAGTGGCGAACACCGGGGAGCTGTTTTTT.

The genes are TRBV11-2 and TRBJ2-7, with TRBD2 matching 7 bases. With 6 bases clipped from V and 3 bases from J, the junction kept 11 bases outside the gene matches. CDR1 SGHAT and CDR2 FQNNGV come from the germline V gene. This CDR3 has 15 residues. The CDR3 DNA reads TGTGCCAGCAGGTCGGAGCGGGGTTTAAACTACGAGCAGTACTTC. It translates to CASRSERGLNYEQYF.

CDR3 residues: CASSGGGETQYF. In DNA, the CDR3 is TGTGCCAGCAGCGGGGGAGGGGAGACCCAGTACTTC. The V gene is TRBV6-1, the J gene TRBJ2-5, with 7 bases matching TRBD2. The V gene's germline CDR1 is MNHNS and CDR2 SASEGT. The CDR3 is made up of 12 amino acids. J lost 5 bases, V lost 6 bases, and 3 bases had no gene match.

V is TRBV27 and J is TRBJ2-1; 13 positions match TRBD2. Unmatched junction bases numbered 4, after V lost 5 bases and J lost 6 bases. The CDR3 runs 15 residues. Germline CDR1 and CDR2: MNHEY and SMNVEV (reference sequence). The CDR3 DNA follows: TGTGCCAGCAGTCCCGGGACTAGCGGGGTCAATGAGCAGTTCTTC. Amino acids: CASSPGTSGVNEQFF.